Sequencing of this T cell receptor beta chain was carried out in a study of cytomegalovirus exposure and HLA in healthy donors. Concerning this clone: As yet, its antigen is unknown.

Study-level findings and limits: Among TCR sequences, most were rare, though some public TCRs appeared in many donors. Researchers catalogued under 200 TCR beta chains as cytomegalovirus-associated. In a later analysis, first-cohort TCR clusters were found to tend to co-occur in the 120 or so validation repertoires. Specific recognition of CMV antigens was confirmed in vitro for three chains (all CMV-associated).

Unmatched junction bases numbered 5, after V lost 2 bases and J lost 4 bases. Germline-derived CDR1 and CDR2 are MNHEY and SVGAGI. This CDR3 contains 14 residues. TCRdb keeps only in-frame clones here, not all; method: immunoSEQ multiplex PCR. In the table there are 250,000 to 300,000 clones, 80% to 90% of which are singletons. The TCR originated in a woman under 30 in good health and CMV-seronegative. Sequenced input: PBMCs. The chain carries TRBV6-5 and TRBJ2-7; TRBD2 matches 7 bases. CDR3 coding DNA: TGTGCCAGCAGTTACATCAGCGGGGTATACGAGCAGTACTTC. Translated: CASSYISGVYEQYF.